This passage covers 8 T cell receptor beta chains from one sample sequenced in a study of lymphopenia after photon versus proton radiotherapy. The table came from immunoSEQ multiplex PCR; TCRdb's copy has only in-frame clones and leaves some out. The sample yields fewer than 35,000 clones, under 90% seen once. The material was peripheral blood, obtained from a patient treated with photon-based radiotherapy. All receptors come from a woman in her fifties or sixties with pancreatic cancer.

The CDR3 DNA reads as TGTGCCAGCAGCGGGCCTAATGGTGAAAAACTGTTTTTT. Protein sequence: CASSGPNGEKLFF. V and J are TRBV28 and TRBJ1-4; D call uncertain. Trimming left V 6 bases short and J 7 bases short, with 12 bases between. The germline gives CDR1 MDHEN, CDR2 SYDVKM. CDR3 length: 13 amino acids. The whole variable domain, filled in from reference TRBV28 and TRBJ1-4, reads DVKVTQSSRYLVKRTGEKVFLECVQDMDHENMFWYRQDPGLGLRLIYFSYDVKMKEKGDIPEGYSVSREKKERFSLILESASTNQTSMYLCASSGPNGEKLFFGSGTQLSVL.

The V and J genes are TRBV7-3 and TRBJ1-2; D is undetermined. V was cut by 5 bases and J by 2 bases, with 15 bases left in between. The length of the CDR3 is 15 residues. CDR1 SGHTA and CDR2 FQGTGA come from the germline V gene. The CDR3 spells CASSLHLGRNYGYTF. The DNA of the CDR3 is TGTGCCAGCAGCCTTCACTTAGGACGGAACTATGGCTACACCTTC.

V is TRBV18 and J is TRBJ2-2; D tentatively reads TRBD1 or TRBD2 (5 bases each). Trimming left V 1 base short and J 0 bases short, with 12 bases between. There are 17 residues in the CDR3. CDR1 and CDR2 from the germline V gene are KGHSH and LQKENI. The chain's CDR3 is CASSPRGPGSNTGELFF. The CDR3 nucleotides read TGTGCCAGCTCACCACGGGGCCCGGGGTCGAACACCGGGGAGCTGTTTTTT.

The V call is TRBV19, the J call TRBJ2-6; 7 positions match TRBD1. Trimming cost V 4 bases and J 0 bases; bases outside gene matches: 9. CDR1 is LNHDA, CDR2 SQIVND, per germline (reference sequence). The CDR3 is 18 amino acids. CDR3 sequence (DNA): TGTGCCAGTAGTAAACAACAGGGGCCTGGCTCTGGGGCCAACGTCCTGACTTTC. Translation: CASSKQQGPGSGANVLTF.

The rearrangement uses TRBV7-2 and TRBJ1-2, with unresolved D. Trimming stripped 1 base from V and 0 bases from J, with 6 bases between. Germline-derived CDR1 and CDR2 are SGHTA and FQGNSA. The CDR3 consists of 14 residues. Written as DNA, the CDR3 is TGTGCCAGCAGCTTAGATGGAGCTAACTATGGCTACACCTTC. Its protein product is CASSLDGANYGYTF.

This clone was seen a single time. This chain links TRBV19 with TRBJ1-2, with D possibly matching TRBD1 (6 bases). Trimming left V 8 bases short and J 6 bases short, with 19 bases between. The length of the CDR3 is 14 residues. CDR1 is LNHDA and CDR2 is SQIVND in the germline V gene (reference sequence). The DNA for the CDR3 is TGTGCCAGTGGTGTGCCGACAGGCCACGATGGCTACACCTTC. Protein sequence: CASGVPTGHDGYTF. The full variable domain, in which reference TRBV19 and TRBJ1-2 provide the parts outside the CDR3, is DGGITQSPKYLFRKEGQNVTLSCEQNLNHDAMYWYRQDPGQGLRLIYYSQIVNDFQKGDIAEGYSVSREKKESFPLTVTSAQKNPTAFYLCASGVPTGHDGYTFGSGTRLTVV.

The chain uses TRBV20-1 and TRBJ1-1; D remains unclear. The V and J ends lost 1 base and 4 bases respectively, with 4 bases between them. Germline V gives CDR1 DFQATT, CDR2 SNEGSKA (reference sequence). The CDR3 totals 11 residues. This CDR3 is CSARVATEAFF. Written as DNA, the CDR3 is TGCAGTGCTAGAGTGGCCACTGAAGCTTTCTTT.

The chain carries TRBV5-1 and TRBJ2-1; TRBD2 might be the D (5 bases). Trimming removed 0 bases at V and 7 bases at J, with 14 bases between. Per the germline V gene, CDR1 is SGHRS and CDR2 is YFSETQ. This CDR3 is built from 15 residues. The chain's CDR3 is CASSLEGLGSNEQFF. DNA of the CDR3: TGCGCCAGCAGCTTGGAAGGACTGGGGTCGAATGAGCAGTTCTTC. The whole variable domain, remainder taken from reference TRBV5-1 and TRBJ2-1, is KAGVTQTPRYLIKTRGQQVTLSCSPISGHRSVSWYQQTPGQGLQFLFEYFSETQRNKGNFPGRFSGRQFSNSRSEMNVSTLELGDSALYLCASSLEGLGSNEQFFGPGTRLTVL.